The 17 T cell receptor beta chains presented below share a single source sample, sequenced in a study of T cells after yellow fever vaccination (dated by TCRdb to about 2019). The library was built by means of 5' RACE. Sequencer: Illumina HiSeq 2500. The public sequencing data were trimmed at Q25 with fastp and processed into clonotypes with MiXCR by TCRdb, which kept only in-frame beta chains. Entries that share a CDR3 protein sequence are merged under the most common genes and DNA. The sample yields fewer than 450,000 distinct CDR3 sequences; 8% to 9.5% were counted once. The ten largest account for 15% to 20% of the sample. The label giving this sample's treatment or condition can be read as: live attenuated yellow fever vaccine strain. This material consisted of PBMCs, taken about 41 days after the first yellow fever vaccination. The origin of the receptors is a man between 18 and 35 years old who received the YFV17D yellow fever vaccine.

This chain joins TRBV7-2 and TRBJ2-3; the match to TRBD2 covers 9 bases. J was trimmed by 9 bases and V by 4 bases; bases with no gene match: 14. CDR3 length equals 16 residues. CDR1 and CDR2 from the germline V gene are SGHTA and FQGNSA. The CDR3 sequence is CASSSPGLGRGGTQYF. CDR3 DNA sequence: TGTGCCAGCAGCTCGCCCGGACTAGGGCGGGGGGGGACGCAGTATTTT. The full variable domain, in which reference TRBV7-2 and TRBJ2-3 provide the parts outside the CDR3, is GAGVSQSPSNKVTEKGKDVELRCDPISGHTALYWYRQSLGQGLEFLIYFQGNSAPDKSGLPSDRFSAERTGGSVSTLTIQRTQQEDSAVYLCASSSPGLGRGGTQYFGPGTRLTVL.

This clonotype was seen only a few times. This sequence joins TRBV6-1 and TRBJ2-7; TRBD2 aligns across 10 bases. Unmatched junction bases numbered 8, after V lost 6 bases and J lost 3 bases. CDR1 is MNHNS and CDR2 is SASEGT in the germline V gene. CDR3 length: 15 amino acids. This CDR3 reads CASRPTSGADYEQYV. The CDR3 nucleotides read TGTGCCAGCAGACCCACTAGCGGGGCGGACTACGAGCAGTACGTC.

The chain has TRBV6-1 and TRBJ2-7; D may be TRBD1 (5 bases). V lost 1 base, J lost 6 bases, and 7 bases lay in between. The CDR3 loop spans 12 amino acids. Germline V gene sequence: CDR1 MNHNS, CDR2 SASEGT. CDR3 sequence (DNA): TGTGCCAGCAGTGAAGAGGGGCGCGAGCAGTACGTC. This sequence encodes CASSEEGREQYV.

The chain employs TRBV30 and TRBJ1-1; D unresolved. Germline lookup yields CDR1 GTSNPN and CDR2 SVGIG (reference sequence). This CDR3 contains 11 residues. The V end lost 2 bases, the J end lost 7 bases, and 8 bases lay between the germline ends. The CDR3 spells CAWSLQVEAFF. DNA of the CDR3: TGTGCCTGGAGTCTGCAGGTTGAAGCTTTCTTT.

CDR3 DNA sequence: TGCGCCAGCAGCATAGCGGGTCGCACAGATACGCAGTATTTT. Protein product: CASSIAGRTDTQYF. The chain carries TRBV5-1 and TRBJ2-3, with 7 positions matching TRBD2. Trimming took 4 bases from V and 1 from J; bases not matched to a gene: 3. The CDR3 has 14 residues. Germline-derived CDR1 and CDR2 are SGHRS and YFSETQ.

The genes are TRBV5-5 and TRBJ2-7; D is perhaps TRBD2 (5 bases). CDR3 length equals 14 residues. Germline CDR1 is SGHKS and CDR2 is YYEKEE (reference sequence). Trimming took off 3 bases at V and 6 bases at J, with 16 bases between the two ends. CDR3 coding DNA: TGTGCCAGCAGCTCTCTGACGCTAGCCCCCGAGCAGTACGTC. Translation: CASSSLTLAPEQYV.

This clonotype has ten or more counts. The chain has TRBV12-3 or TRBV12-4 and TRBJ1-3; tentatively, D is TRBD1 (5 bases). This CDR3 is 15 amino acids long. The V end was cut by 2 bases, the J end by 0 bases, with 8 bases between. Here the CDR3 DNA reads TGTGCCAGCAGTTTAACGGGGGGCTCTGGAAACACCATATATTTT. Translation: CASSLTGGSGNTIYF.

This sequence joins TRBV4-3 and TRBJ2-7, with 7 positions matching TRBD1. The V segment lost 1 base and the J segment 2 bases; nucleotides outside the gene matches: 17. Looked up from germline, CDR1 is LGHNA and CDR2 is YSLEER. This CDR3 spans 19 amino acids. CDR3 in amino acids: CASSQGPSRPDRRTYEQYF. The CDR3 nucleotides are TGCGCCAGCAGCCAAGGACCCTCTAGGCCGGACAGGAGGACCTACGAGCAGTACTTC.

This clonotype was counted a few times. The V and J genes are TRBV5-5 and TRBJ1-3, with 7 bases matching TRBD1. Looked up from germline, CDR1 is SGHKS and CDR2 is YYEKEE (reference sequence). V shed 5 bases and J 2 bases; nucleotides not matched to a gene: 10. The CDR3 contains 16 residues. The CDR3 DNA sequence: TGTGCCAGCAGTAAACAGACAGGGCGCACTGGAAACACCATATATTTT. Its translation is CASSKQTGRTGNTIYF.

This clonotype showed up many times. The rearrangement links TRBV5-1 to TRBJ1-2, with 8 nucleotides matching TRBD1. This CDR3 is 14 amino acids long. V trimming: 0 bases; J trimming: 4 bases; junction bases outside the gene matches: 2. Looked up from germline, CDR1 is SGHRS and CDR2 is YFSETQ. The CDR3, as DNA: TGCGCCAGCAGCTTGGGGACAGGGAGCTATGGCTACACCTTC. Residues: CASSLGTGSYGYTF.

This clonotype has more than one count but fewer than ten. The rearrangement joins TRBV7-9 to TRBJ2-7; 7 nucleotides line up with TRBD1. The CDR3 extends over 14 amino acids. Unmatched junction bases numbered 4, after V lost 5 bases and J lost 0 bases. Germline-derived CDR1 and CDR2 are SEHNR and FQNEAQ (reference sequence). The CDR3, as DNA: TGTGCCAGCAGCCCAGGGACAGACTCCTACGAGCAGTACGTC. Encoded protein: CASSPGTDSYEQYV.

This sequence joins TRBV29-1 and TRBJ1-2; D not resolved. The CDR3 covers 14 residues. Between the trimmed V and J ends, which lost 5 bases and 0 bases, there was a span of 13 bases. CDR1 is SQVTM and CDR2 is ANQGSEA in the germline V gene. Written as DNA, the CDR3 is TGCAGCGTTACGGGGTCAGATACTAACTATGGCTACACCTTC. Its protein is CSVTGSDTNYGYTF.

The gene calls are TRBV20-1 and TRBJ1-2; D unclear. The CDR3 consists of 13 residues. From germline, CDR1 is DFQATT and CDR2 SNEGSKA (reference sequence). V dropped 3 bases and J dropped 5 bases, with 13 bases sitting between them. The CDR3 sequence is CSARAGARYGYTF. CDR3 coding DNA: TGCAGTGCTAGGGCAGGAGCACGGTATGGCTACACCTTC.

Many counts were recorded for this clonotype. V is TRBV10-3 and J is TRBJ1-1; no clear D. Germline lookup yields CDR1 ENHRY and CDR2 SYGVKD. V dropped 6 bases and J dropped 3 bases, with 11 bases sitting between them. The CDR3 sequence is 13 residues long. The CDR3 bases are TGTGCCATCAGAGACAACATGGACACTGAAGCTTTCTTT. It specifies CAIRDNMDTEAFF.

This chain links TRBV19 with TRBJ2-1; TRBD1 is a possible D gene (6 bases). The V gene lost 3 bases and the J gene lost 8 bases, with 17 bases spanning the gap. The length of the CDR3 is 15 residues. Looked up from germline, CDR1 is LNHDA and CDR2 is SQIVND (reference sequence). Here the CDR3 DNA reads TGTGCCAGTAGTATTCTGGGACAAGGGATTGATGAGCAGTTCTTC. It encodes CASSILGQGIDEQFF. Looking up the rest from reference TRBV19 and TRBJ2-1 gives the full variable domain: DGGITQSPKYLFRKEGQNVTLSCEQNLNHDAMYWYRQDPGQGLRLIYYSQIVNDFQKGDIAEGYSVSREKKESFPLTVTSAQKNPTAFYLCASSILGQGIDEQFFGPGTRLTVL.

The chain has TRBV7-9 and TRBJ2-7, with TRBD2 identical over 7 bases. Germline V gene sequence: CDR1 SEHNR, CDR2 FQNEAQ (reference sequence). After removal of 1 base from V and 3 bases from J, the junction contained 6 bases not matched to a gene. The CDR3 runs 15 residues. CDR3 DNA sequence: TGTGCCAGCAGCTTAGGCCACGGGAGGCTCTACGAGCAGTACGTC. This sequence encodes CASSLGHGRLYEQYV.

A few counts support this clonotype. Here the CDR3 reads CASSPQTGVVSGANVLTF. In DNA, the CDR3 is TGCGCCAGCAGCCCCCAGACAGGGGTAGTGTCTGGGGCCAACGTCCTGACTTTC. The J gene is TRBJ2-6, the V gene TRBV5-1; 8 nucleotides align to TRBD1. In germline, CDR1 is SGHRS, CDR2 YFSETQ. J was trimmed by 1 base and V by 4 bases; bases with no gene match: 10. This CDR3 has 18 amino acids. The entire variable domain, with the rest obtained from reference TRBV5-1 and TRBJ2-6, is as follows: KAGVTQTPRYLIKTRGQQVTLSCSPISGHRSVSWYQQTPGQGLQFLFEYFSETQRNKGNFPGRFSGRQFSNSRSEMNVSTLELGDSALYLCASSPQTGVVSGANVLTFGAGSRLTVL.